The rows below give T cell receptor beta chains drawn from one sample of a study of OX40 agonist ivuxolimab in advanced cancers. Assay: immunoSEQ multiplex PCR; the TCRdb copy retains only in-frame clones and omits some. The sample consists of about 110,000 clones, approximately 89% of them appearing once. Specimen: CD4+ or CD8+ T cells sorted from blood, collected in a trial of the OX40 agonist ivuxolimab. These receptors were obtained from an adult with an advanced solid tumor such as melanoma, head and neck, liver or kidney cancer. Each CDR3 is given with its conserved first and last residue. D genes are given only for firm matches. Rows may omit the clone size; those that give it use once, few, many or a size class.

TRBV4-1	NA	TRBJ2-7	NA	TGCGCCAGCAGCCAAGCGCACAGTGGCTCCTACGAGCAGTACTTC	CASSQAHSGSYEQYF
TRBV2	TRBD1	TRBJ1-6	medium-sized	TGTGCCAGCAGTCCGACAGGGAACAATTCACCCCTCCACTTT	CASSPTGNNSPLHF
TRBV5-4	TRBD1	TRBJ1-1	NA	TGTGCCAGCAGCTTAGGACAGGGGCCCACGGGCACTGAAGCTTTCTTT	CASSLGQGPTGTEAFF
TRBV2	NA	TRBJ1-6	NA	TGTGCCAGCAGTGAAGCTGGGACAAATTTTTCACCCCTCCACTTT	CASSEAGTNFSPLHF
TRBV18	NA	TRBJ1-2	NA	TGTGCCAGCTCACCACGTGACGATGGCTACACCTTC	CASSPRDDGYTF
TRBV6-5	NA	TRBJ2-7	few	TGTGCCAGCAGTTTATCCAGGGGATTCGAGCAGTACTTC	CASSLSRGFEQYF
TRBV27	NA	TRBJ1-6	once	TGTGCCAGCAGTTATACACCTAATTCACCCCTCCACTTT	CASSYTPNSPLHF
TRBV7-2	NA	TRBJ1-3	NA	TGTGCCAGCAGCTTAGCCCCTGGGAGTGGAAACACCATATATTTT	CASSLAPGSGNTIYF
TRBV19	TRBD2	TRBJ2-5	NA	TGTGCCAGTAGCCGCACTAGCGGGAGGACAGAGACCCAGTACTTC	CASSRTSGRTETQYF
TRBV9	TRBD1	TRBJ2-2	once	TGTGCCAGCAGCGTCTACTCCGGGACAGGAGGAGGGGAGCTGTTTTTT	CASSVYSGTGGGELFF
TRBV9	NA	TRBJ1-4	NA	TGTGCCAGCAGCGTAGGGCCCTCGCGCGGTGAAAAACTGTTTTTT	CASSVGPSRGEKLFF
TRBV6-6	NA	TRBJ1-2	NA	TGTGCCAGCAGTATCAGCTCCAATAACTATGGCTACACCTTC	CASSISSNNYGYTF
TRBV7-3	NA	TRBJ2-7	NA	TGTGCCAGCAGCTTAAGTCACAACTCCTACGAGCAGTACTTC	CASSLSHNSYEQYF
TRBV7-2	NA	TRBJ2-7	NA	TGTGCCAGCAGCTTAGCAGCCGGACAAAAACGCTACGAGCAGTACTTC	CASSLAAGQKRYEQYF
TRBV7-9	TRBD1	TRBJ1-2	NA	TGTGCCAGCAGCCCCTGGACAGGGGGGAACTATGGCTACACCTTC	CASSPWTGGNYGYTF